This TCR beta chain was captured by sequencing in a study of blood T cell repertoires in COVID-19. Across the whole study: T cells, B-cell-depleted T cells, or PBMCs provided the cDNA or gDNA that served as material.

With 6 bases clipped from V and 10 bases from J, the junction kept 9 bases outside the gene matches. The CDR3 has 15 residues. The germline gives CDR1 MNHEY, CDR2 SVGAGI. Study processing details: Estimation of nucleated cell counts relied on the amplification of reference gene primers. Profiling relied on immunoSEQ multiplex PCR, and the TCRdb table lists in-frame clones only, not all of them. V and J calls and clone size are as listed in that table; D and trimming were resolved from the DNA. Of some 190,000 clones listed, more than 70% are singletons. The source material was peripheral blood. The V gene is TRBV6-5, the J gene TRBJ2-1, with 13 nucleotides matching TRBD2. This clonotype was sampled from a human donor in a cohort sampled during active COVID-19. CDR3 DNA sequence: TGTGCCAGCAGGCATACTAGCGGGGGGGCCAGGGAGCAGTTCTTC. Amino acid sequence: CASRHTSGGAREQFF.